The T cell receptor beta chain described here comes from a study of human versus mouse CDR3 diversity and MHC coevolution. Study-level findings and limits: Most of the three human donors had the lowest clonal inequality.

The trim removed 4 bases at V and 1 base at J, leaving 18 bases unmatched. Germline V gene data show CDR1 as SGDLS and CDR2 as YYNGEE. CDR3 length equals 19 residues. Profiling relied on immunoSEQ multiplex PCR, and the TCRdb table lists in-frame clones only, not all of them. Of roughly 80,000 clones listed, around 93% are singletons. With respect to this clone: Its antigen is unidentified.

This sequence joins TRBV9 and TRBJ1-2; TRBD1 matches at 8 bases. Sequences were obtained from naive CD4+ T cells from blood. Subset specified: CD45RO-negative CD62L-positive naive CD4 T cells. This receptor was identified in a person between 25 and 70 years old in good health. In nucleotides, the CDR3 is TGTGCCAGCAGCCCTAAAGGGGTGGGGACAGGTACCTTTAACTATGGCTACACCTTC. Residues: CASSPKGVGTGTFNYGYTF. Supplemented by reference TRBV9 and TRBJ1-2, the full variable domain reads DSGVTQTPKHLITATGQRVTLRCSPRSGDLSVYWYQQSLDQGLQFLIQYYNGEERAKGNILERFSAQQFPDLHSELNLSSLELGDSALYFCASSPKGVGTGTFNYGYTFGSGTRLTVV.